Described below is a single T cell receptor (beta chain) sequence and its context. The antigen remains unidentified. Tregs were sorted as CD4+CD25+CD127-/low cells. After constant-region reverse-primer amplification, full-length variable regions underwent semi-nested PCR with Nested Universal Primer A. TCRdb used MiXCR to reprocess the 5' RACE reads, holding one entry per CDR3 protein. The sample lists some 8,300 distinct CDR3 sequences; under 70% were seen once. Whole-study results and caveats: Greatest tumor Treg TCR overlap was with tumor naive CD4+ cells. Tumor memory CD4+ T cell TCR gene usage was found to cluster with blood and lymph node memory CD4+ cells and with lymph node naive CD4+ cells.

This CDR3 is built from 13 residues. V lost 4 bases to trimming and J lost 3 bases, with 9 bases between them. Germline CDR1 reads SGHVS; CDR2 reads FQNEAQ. The origin of this receptor is a female donor with breast cancer. Sequenced sample: Tregs sorted from a lymph node. J is TRBJ2-5 and V is TRBV7-8; D remains ambiguous. In nucleotides, the CDR3 is TGTGCCAGCAGCTCCTGGAATGAAGAGACCCAGTACTTC. It yields the protein CASSSWNEETQYF.